Shown below are 26 T cell receptor beta chains from a single sample sequenced in a study of CD8 T cells in Susac syndrome. Random hexamers were used to reverse transcribe roughly 0.5 to 1 ug of RNA. TCRdb called the immunoSEQ multiplex PCR reads again in MiXCR, with one record for every CDR3 protein. Of roughly 130,000 distinct CDR3 sequences listed, about 95% were seen once; the top ten hold approximately 0.12%. Sequencing used CD4+ T cells from PBMCs. Receptor source: a human donor with multiple sclerosis.

The chain couples TRBV7-2 to TRBJ2-6; the D is unclear. V gave up 4 bases and J gave up 13 bases, with 8 bases separating them. The germline gives CDR1 SGHTA, CDR2 FQGNSA. The CDR3 loop spans 11 amino acids. The CDR3 region has the DNA TGTGCCAGCAGCTCCATACGTGTCCTGACTTTC. Encoded protein: CASSSIRVLTF.

The rearrangement uses TRBV12-3 or TRBV12-4 and TRBJ1-2, with no clear D. The CDR3 has 14 amino acids. V dropped 2 bases and J dropped 0 bases, with 7 bases sitting between them. CDR3 sequence: CASSLLGSNYGYTF. As DNA, the CDR3 is TGTGCCAGCAGTTTACTGGGTTCTAACTATGGCTACACCTTC.

The chain uses TRBV7-9 and TRBJ2-4, with D perhaps assigned TRBD1 or TRBD2 (5 bases each). V dropped 2 bases and J dropped 5 bases, with 13 bases sitting between them. CDR1 and CDR2 from the germline V gene are SEHNR and FQNEAQ (reference sequence). CDR3 length: 15 residues. For the CDR3, the DNA is TGTGCCAGCAGCTTAATTGGGACGGAAGAAAACATTCAGTACTTC. It specifies CASSLIGTEENIQYF.

V usage is TRBV20-1 and J usage is TRBJ2-3; the match to TRBD2 covers 13 bases. The trim removed 6 bases at V and 3 bases at J, leaving 6 bases unmatched. CDR3 length: 15 amino acids. Germline-derived CDR1 and CDR2 are DFQATT and SNEGSKA (reference sequence). In DNA form, the CDR3 reads TGCAGTGCCACTACTAGCGGGGGGGGGACAGATACGCAGTATTTT. As protein: CSATTSGGGTDTQYF.

The CDR3 DNA reads as TGCAGCGTTGAAGATTTGAGTTGGGGGGCGGAAAACATTCAGTACTTC. Its protein product is CSVEDLSWGAENIQYF. This rearrangement joins TRBV29-1 to TRBJ2-4; possibly TRBD1 or TRBD2 for D (6 bases each). The CDR3 is 16 residues long. The V and J ends lost 0 bases and 5 bases respectively, with 17 bases between them. Germline-derived CDR1 and CDR2 are SQVTM and ANQGSEA.

This rearrangement joins TRBV7-2 to TRBJ1-2; TRBD1 matches at 7 bases. With V trimmed by 1 base and J by 8 bases, 7 bases remained unmatched. The CDR3 contains 14 residues. Germline V gene sequence: CDR1 SGHTA, CDR2 FQGNSA. The CDR3 DNA reads as TGTGCCAGCAGCTTAGAACACCCAGGGGGAGGCTACACCTTC. It translates to CASSLEHPGGGYTF.

This chain joins TRBV24-1 and TRBJ2-2; D uncertain. Germline CDR1 and CDR2: KGHDR and SFDVKD. The CDR3 consists of 15 residues. Trimming shortened V by 5 bases and J by 0 bases, and 9 bases separated the two germline ends. The CDR3 sequence is CATSVTRPNTGELFF. The DNA of the CDR3 is TGTGCCACCAGTGTTACCAGACCGAACACCGGGGAGCTGTTTTTT.

This clonotype was found a few times. CDR3 sequence (DNA): TGTGCCAGCAGTTCTCGGGCTGAGACCCAGTACTTC. It translates to CASSSRAETQYF. The chain has TRBV12-3 or TRBV12-4 and TRBJ2-5, with D uncertain. The V gene lost 4 bases and the J gene lost 5 bases, with 8 bases spanning the gap. The CDR3 is made up of 12 amino acids.

The chain is built from TRBV27 and TRBJ2-7; 8 nucleotides align to TRBD2. Unmatched junction bases numbered 1, after V lost 5 bases and J lost 1 base. The CDR3 spans 13 residues. Germline values: CDR1 MNHEY, CDR2 SMNVEV (reference sequence). The CDR3 region has the DNA TGTGCCAGCAGTAAGCGGGGGTCCTACGAGCAGTACTTC. Amino acid sequence: CASSKRGSYEQYF.

This chain links TRBV20-1 with TRBJ1-4; D remains ambiguous. Germline V gene sequence: CDR1 DFQATT, CDR2 SNEGSKA (reference sequence). V was shortened by 1 base and J by 0 bases, with 6 bases between the two germline ends. This CDR3 is 14 amino acids long. CDR3 DNA: TGCAGTGCTAGAGGAGGCACAACTAATGAAAAACTGTTTTTT. Protein product: CSARGGTTNEKLFF.

This rearrangement joins TRBV24-1 to TRBJ1-2; 9 positions agree with TRBD1. This CDR3 region has 16 residues. CDR1 KGHDR and CDR2 SFDVKD come from the germline V gene. Germline trimming cut 2 bases from V and 6 bases from J; bases unmatched to any gene: 9. The CDR3 reads CATSDSAGTGFHGYTF. The CDR3 DNA reads TGTGCCACCAGTGATTCCGCCGGGACAGGGTTTCATGGCTACACCTTC.

The genes are TRBV19 and TRBJ2-1; 8 bases agree with TRBD1. Germline CDR1 LNHDA, CDR2 SQIVND (reference sequence). V lost 3 bases and J lost 2; bases outside the gene matches: 6. The CDR3 runs to 16 residues. Written as DNA, the CDR3 is TGTGCCAGTAGTATTAGACAGGGGTGGACCTACAATGAGCAGTTCTTC. Protein product: CASSIRQGWTYNEQFF.

V is TRBV3-1 and J is TRBJ2-1; 7 bases line up with TRBD2. The germline CDR1 and CDR2 sequences are LGHDT and YNNKEL (reference sequence). The CDR3 contains 15 residues. The V segment lost 1 base and the J segment 9 bases; nucleotides outside the gene matches: 9. The CDR3 protein is CASSQALAEAGEQFF. CDR3 sequence (DNA): TGTGCCAGCAGCCAAGCTCTAGCGGAAGCGGGTGAGCAGTTCTTC.

Here the CDR3 DNA reads TGTGCCAGCAGCTTCTGGTGGAACACTGAAGCTTTCTTT. It yields the protein CASSFWWNTEAFF. This chain connects TRBV7-8 to TRBJ1-1, with D unresolved. V was trimmed by 3 bases and J by 1 base, leaving 6 bases between them. The V gene's germline CDR1 is SGHVS and CDR2 FQNEAQ. The CDR3 is made up of 13 amino acids.

The rearrangement joins TRBV6-2 or TRBV6-3 to TRBJ2-6, with D possibly being TRBD1 (6 bases). Germline CDR1 and CDR2: MNHEY and SVGEGT. This CDR3 has 15 residues. Deletions cut 10 bases from V and 1 base from J, with 14 bases between. This CDR3 is CATQRGGSGANVLTF. For the CDR3, the DNA is TGTGCCACCCAAAGAGGGGGTTCTGGGGCCAACGTCCTGACTTTC.

The chain couples TRBV19 to TRBJ2-4; 13 bases are shared with TRBD2. The J segment lost 7 bases and the V segment lost 4 bases, leaving 7 bases of the junction unmatched. The CDR3 has 16 amino acids. Germline V lookup: CDR1 LNHDA, CDR2 SQIVND (reference sequence). The CDR3 is CASSTRTSGSNNIQYF. CDR3 nucleotide sequence: TGTGCCAGTAGTACAAGGACTAGCGGGAGTAATAACATTCAGTACTTC.

V gene TRBV30 combines with J gene TRBJ2-2; D is possibly TRBD2 (6 bases). Germline V lookup: CDR1 GTSNPN, CDR2 SVGIG (reference sequence). V was cut by 7 bases and J by 1 base, with 13 bases left in between. The CDR3 extends over 14 amino acids. The CDR3 sequence is CAFLDGGNTGELFF. CDR3 nucleotide sequence: TGTGCCTTCCTAGACGGGGGGAACACCGGGGAGCTGTTTTTT.

The chain joins TRBV7-9 to TRBJ2-4, with a tentative D call TRBD1 (6 bases). This CDR3 spans 14 amino acids. The V end lost 3 bases, the J end lost 6 bases, and 12 bases lay between the germline ends. CDR1 and CDR2 from the germline V gene are SEHNR and FQNEAQ (reference sequence). CDR3 sequence (DNA): TGTGCCAGCAGCTTTGAACAGGGTAGAAACATTCAGTACTTC. Its protein is CASSFEQGRNIQYF.

The gene calls are TRBV7-9 and TRBJ2-1, with a tentative D call TRBD1 (5 bases). CDR3 length equals 13 residues. The ends were cut back, 3 bases at V and 4 bases at J, with 7 bases in the middle. Germline CDR1 SEHNR, CDR2 FQNEAQ (reference sequence). The CDR3 is CASSFSGYNEQFF. The CDR3 DNA is TGTGCCAGCAGCTTCTCAGGGTACAATGAGCAGTTCTTC.

This chain joins TRBV6-1 and TRBJ1-4; no firm D call. The CDR3 is 15 amino acids. Germline CDR1 reads MNHNS; CDR2 reads SASEGT. V lost 7 bases to trimming and J lost 5 bases, with 17 bases between them. For the CDR3, the DNA is TGTGCCAGCACCGTCGTGGGCAGCAGAAATGAAAAACTGTTTTTT. Protein: CASTVVGSRNEKLFF.

This clonotype has a single count. The V gene is TRBV7-3, the J gene TRBJ2-3; TRBD2 agrees at 8 bases. The V gene's germline CDR1 is SGHTA and CDR2 FQGTGA. After removal of 6 bases from V and 5 bases from J, the junction contained 10 bases not matched to a gene. The CDR3 is 15 residues long. The CDR3 here is CASSDTGTRQDTQYF. CDR3 bases: TGTGCCAGCAGTGATACCGGGACTAGGCAAGATACGCAGTATTTT.

The rearrangement links TRBV6-5 to TRBJ1-6; no definite D call. V lost 4 bases and J lost 6, with 10 bases in between. The germline V gene encodes CDR1 MNHEY and CDR2 SVGAGI. This CDR3 is built from 14 residues. CDR3 in DNA: TGTGCCAGCAGTTTCAAGACGCTTAATTCACCCCTCCACTTT. Encoded protein: CASSFKTLNSPLHF.

There are a few counts of this clonotype. The chain couples TRBV5-1 to TRBJ2-3; D gene uncertain. Germline values: CDR1 SGHRS, CDR2 YFSETQ. The CDR3 loop spans 15 amino acids. Between the trimmed V and J ends, which lost 0 bases and 0 bases, there was a span of 8 bases. DNA of the CDR3: TGCGCCAGCAGCTTGGACGTTACTAGCACAGATACGCAGTATTTT. This codes for CASSLDVTSTDTQYF.

The chain links TRBV28 to TRBJ2-1; 15 nucleotides agree with TRBD2. The junction had 11 bases not matched to a gene; V was cut back by 7 bases and J by 7 bases. The CDR3 loop spans 17 amino acids. Germline V gene sequence: CDR1 MDHEN, CDR2 SYDVKM. The CDR3 protein is CASTSGLAGGPRNEQFF. In nucleotides, the CDR3 is TGTGCCAGCACCTCTGGACTAGCGGGAGGGCCTAGAAATGAGCAGTTCTTC.

This clonotype was observed once. The V gene is TRBV20-1, the J gene TRBJ2-1, with 10 bases aligning to TRBD2. Per the germline V gene, CDR1 is DFQATT and CDR2 is SNEGSKA (reference sequence). The CDR3 is 16 amino acids. With 0 bases clipped from V and 7 bases from J, the junction kept 9 bases outside the gene matches. CDR3 in amino acids: CSARDLRAGGVNEQFF. DNA for the CDR3: TGCAGTGCTAGAGATCTAAGAGCGGGGGGGGTGAATGAGCAGTTCTTC.

This sequence joins TRBV24-1 and TRBJ2-2; D is ambiguous. The CDR3 consists of 14 residues. Germline CDR1 KGHDR, CDR2 SFDVKD. V shed 5 bases and J shed 5 bases, with 11 bases lying between them. CDR3 amino acids: CATSVGSRTGELFF. The CDR3 region has the DNA TGTGCCACCAGTGTCGGTAGCCGAACCGGGGAGCTGTTTTTT.